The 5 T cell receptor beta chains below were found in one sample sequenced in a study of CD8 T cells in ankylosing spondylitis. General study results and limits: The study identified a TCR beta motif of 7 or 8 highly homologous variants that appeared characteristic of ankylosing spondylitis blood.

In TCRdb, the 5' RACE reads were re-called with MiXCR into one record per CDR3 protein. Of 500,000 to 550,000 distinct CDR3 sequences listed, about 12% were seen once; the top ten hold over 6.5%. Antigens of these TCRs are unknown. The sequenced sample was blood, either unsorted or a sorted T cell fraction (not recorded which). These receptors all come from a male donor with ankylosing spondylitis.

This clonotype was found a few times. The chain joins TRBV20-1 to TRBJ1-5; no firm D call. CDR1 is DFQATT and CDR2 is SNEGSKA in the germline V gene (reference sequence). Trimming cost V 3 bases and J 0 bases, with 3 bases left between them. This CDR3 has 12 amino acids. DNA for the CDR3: TGCAGTGCTAGGTATAGCAATCAGCCCCAGCATTTT. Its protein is CSARYSNQPQHF.

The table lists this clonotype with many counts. This CDR3 is CASRQGPYEQYF. Written as DNA, the CDR3 is TGCGCCAGCCGACAGGGCCCCTACGAGCAGTACTTC. This sequence joins TRBV5-1 and TRBJ2-7; 7 bases are shared with TRBD1. Per germline, CDR1 SGHRS and CDR2 YFSETQ. This CDR3 has 12 amino acids. The trim removed 7 bases at V and 2 bases at J, leaving 3 bases unmatched.

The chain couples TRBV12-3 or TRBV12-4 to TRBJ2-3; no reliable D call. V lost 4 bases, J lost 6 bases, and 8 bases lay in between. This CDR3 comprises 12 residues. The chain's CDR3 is CASSWLADTQYF. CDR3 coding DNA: TGTGCCAGCAGTTGGCTTGCGGATACGCAGTATTTT.

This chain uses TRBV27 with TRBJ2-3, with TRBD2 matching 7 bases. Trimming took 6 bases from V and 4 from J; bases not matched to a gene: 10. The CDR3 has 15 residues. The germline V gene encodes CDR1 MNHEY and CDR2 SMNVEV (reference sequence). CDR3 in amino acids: CASRPTSRRADTQYF. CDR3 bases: TGTGCCAGCAGGCCGACTAGCCGGAGGGCAGATACGCAGTATTTT.

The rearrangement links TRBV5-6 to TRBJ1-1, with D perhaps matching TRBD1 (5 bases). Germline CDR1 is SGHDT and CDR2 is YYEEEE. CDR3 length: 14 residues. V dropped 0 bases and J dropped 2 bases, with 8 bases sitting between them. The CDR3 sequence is CASSLVGDNTEAFF. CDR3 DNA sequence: TGTGCCAGCAGCTTGGTCGGGGACAACACTGAAGCTTTCTTT.